One sample yielded the 6 T cell receptor beta chains listed below, sequenced in a study of T cells after yellow fever vaccination. TCRdb passed the 5' RACE reads through MiXCR, listing each CDR3 protein once. The sample shows about 580,000 distinct CDR3 sequences, around 17% of them seen only once. Source: PBMCs, taken 5 to 6 days after the first yellow fever vaccination. These TCRs come from a man younger than 35 who received the YFV17D yellow fever vaccine.

The chain couples TRBV30 to TRBJ1-2; D uncertain. Germline V CDR1 and CDR2: GTSNPN, SVGIG (reference sequence). The CDR3 extends over 13 amino acids. Trimming left V 4 bases short and J 4 bases short, with 13 bases between. The chain's CDR3 is CAWTGSGTYGYTF. The CDR3 bases are TGTGCCTGGACAGGATCAGGCACCTATGGCTACACCTTC.

In its sample, this clonotype was seen a few times. CDR3 coding DNA: TGTGCCAGCTCACCACCCGTCAGGAGTACGCAGTATTTT. Encoded protein: CASSPPVRSTQYF. The rearrangement joins TRBV18 to TRBJ2-3, with unresolved D. This CDR3 region has 13 residues. Trimming removed 0 bases from V and 8 bases from J, with 9 bases in between. Germline lookup yields CDR1 KGHSH and CDR2 LQKENI.

This clonotype appeared a few times. This rearrangement joins TRBV10-3 to TRBJ2-3; 7 nucleotides match TRBD2. CDR1 ENHRY and CDR2 SYGVKD come from the germline V gene. V trimming: 6 bases; J trimming: 3 bases; junction bases outside the gene matches: 12. The CDR3 length is 16 residues. The CDR3 nucleotides read TGTGCCATCAGGCCCGGGACTACAATCGAAACAGATACGCAGTATTTT. Residues: CAIRPGTTIETDTQYF.

This clonotype was observed a few times. The chain employs TRBV6-2 or TRBV6-3 and TRBJ2-1; 15 bases agree with TRBD2. This CDR3 spans 16 amino acids. Germline assignment: CDR1 MNHEY and CDR2 SVGEGT. The V segment lost 5 bases and the J segment 10 bases; nucleotides outside the gene matches: 9. CDR3 DNA sequence: TGTGCCAGCAGTCACAGGACTAGCGGGGGGGCTGGGGAGCAGTTCTTC. Protein: CASSHRTSGGAGEQFF.

V gene TRBV5-8 combines with J gene TRBJ2-3; D unresolved. CDR1 is SGHTS and CDR2 is YDEGEE in the germline V gene. Deletions cut 2 bases from V and 11 bases from J, with 9 bases between. The CDR3 consists of 11 residues. The CDR3 here is CASSFGNKQYF. The CDR3 nucleotides are TGTGCCAGCAGCTTTGGGAATAAGCAGTATTTT. Full variable domain (remainder filled in from reference TRBV5-8 and TRBJ2-3): EAGVTQSPTHLIKTRGQQATLRCSPISGHTSVYWYQQALGLGLQFLLWYDEGEERNRGNFPPRFSGRQFPNYSSELNVNALELEDSALYLCASSFGNKQYFGPGTRLTVL.

This clonotype appeared a few times. The V gene is TRBV29-1, the J gene TRBJ2-1, with a tentative D call TRBD1 (5 bases). CDR1 and CDR2 from the germline V gene are SQVTM and ANQGSEA. Trimming removed 6 bases at V and 0 bases at J, with 15 bases between. The CDR3 is 15 residues long. As DNA, the CDR3 is TGCAGCGTCGGTAAGGGGATGAGCTCCTACAATGAGCAGTTCTTC. Its translation is CSVGKGMSSYNEQFF.